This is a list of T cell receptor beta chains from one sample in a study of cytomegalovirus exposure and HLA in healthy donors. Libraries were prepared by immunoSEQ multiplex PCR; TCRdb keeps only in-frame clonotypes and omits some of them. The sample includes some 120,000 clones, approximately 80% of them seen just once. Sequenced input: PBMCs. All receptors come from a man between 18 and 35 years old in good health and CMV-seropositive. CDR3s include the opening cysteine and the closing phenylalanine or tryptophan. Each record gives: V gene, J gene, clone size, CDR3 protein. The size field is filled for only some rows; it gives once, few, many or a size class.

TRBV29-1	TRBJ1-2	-	CSVEEGVPGNYGYTF
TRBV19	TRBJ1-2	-	CASSLPPTWANYGYTF
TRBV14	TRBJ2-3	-	CASSPRLAGLTDTQYF
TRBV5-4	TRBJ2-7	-	CASRSEQGYEQYF
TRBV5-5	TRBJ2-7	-	CASTTARKKQYF
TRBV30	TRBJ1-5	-	CAWASGTGQPQHF
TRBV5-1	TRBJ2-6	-	CASSPGNSGANVLTF
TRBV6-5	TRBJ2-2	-	CASQGDTGELFF
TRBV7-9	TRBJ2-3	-	CASSFGFGGGTKDTQYF
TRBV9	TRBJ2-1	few	CASTPRTSGEYNEQFF
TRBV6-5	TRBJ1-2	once	CASSPSGTGYGYTF
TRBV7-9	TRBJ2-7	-	CASRKSGSGFSYEQYF
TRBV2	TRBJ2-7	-	CASSEERERGPTYEQYF
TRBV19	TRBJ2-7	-	CASSSGTSGYEQYF
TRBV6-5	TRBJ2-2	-	CASSQAGGRVELFF
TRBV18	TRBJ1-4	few	CASSPLGREANEKLFF
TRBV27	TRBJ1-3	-	CASSLHRGLGNTIYF
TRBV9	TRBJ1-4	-	CASSVDDRGNEKLFF